Listed here is a single T cell receptor (beta chain). The CDR3 consists of 15 residues. Germline V gene data show CDR1 as LGHNA and CDR2 as YNFKEQ. Trimming stripped 0 bases from V and 8 bases from J, with 16 bases between. Sequenced by immunoSEQ multiplex PCR; TCRdb stores in-frame clones only, minus some. The table includes some 120,000 clones, roughly 72% detected once. This sample stems from a study of blood T cell repertoires in COVID-19. The chain couples TRBV4-2 to TRBJ1-2; D is unclear. What was sequenced was peripheral blood. The sequence was obtained from a man aged 60 to 75 with acute or convalescent COVID-19. Here the CDR3 DNA reads TGTGCCAGCAGCCAAGAATACCAAGACCAGCGCGGCTACACCTTC. Translating it yields CASSQEYQDQRGYTF.